Given below is one T cell receptor beta chain in context. Its binding antigen is unknown. Base qualities were left out, and no much larger clone turns up one base away. The collaborating institutions used their own protocols to collect whole blood in K2EDTA tubes. For TCRbeta analysis, collaborators shipped samples in one of three forms: frozen whole blood, isolated PBMCs, or DNA extracted from either of those sample types. The data belong to a study of blood T cell repertoires in COVID-19 (dated by TCRdb to the early 2020s). In terms of the full investigation: Collaborator samples came from the United States, Italy and Spain and covered acute and convalescent phases of COVID-19. The prospective study material was composed of cDNA or gDNA derived from T cells, B-cell-depleted T cells, or PBMCs. Subjects who had been exposed to COVID-19, were actively infected with it, or had recovered from it provided the deeply sampled blood TCRbeta repertoires that made up the dataset. The repertoires were released in a freely available public database meant as a resource for research on the immune response to SARS-CoV-2. The samples were drawn from the first 160 participants of the ongoing ImmuneRACE study and from about 1,200 subjects provided by 6 global collaborators. Sample metadata almost always included a de-identified subject ID, COVID-19 status, age in years and sex. Where HLA class I and class II types were available, the types were taken from metadata supplied by the sample provider, not from assay-based typing. The investigation overall reported the following: The quantity of clinical and demographic metadata differed by source and by participant and was supplied without curation.

The immunoSEQ Assay, a bias-controlled multiplex PCR, was used to amplify TCRbeta CDR3 regions from genomic DNA. The authors' analysis ran thus. The number of nucleated cells in each sample was estimated from the amplification of reference gene primers within the assay. Sequence reads were collapsed and filtered to measure the absolute abundance of every unique TCRbeta CDR3 rearrangement. Productive Simpson clonality was computed per sample as the square root of Simpson's diversity index over productive rearrangements. The source is immuneACCESS, and TCRdb retained only in-frame sequences with V and J called. Part of the clones is not carried over; for the studies checked, unresolved V genes explain less than half of this, and the remainder is unexplained. V and J calls and clone size are given by that table; D and trimming were obtained from the DNA. This sample lists more than 250,000 clones; around 88% were detected once. 1.6% of the sample goes to the ten largest clones.

The source of this sequence is a woman aged 45-65 years with acute or convalescent COVID-19. What was sequenced was peripheral blood.

The CDR3 protein: CASSLSGSWPYNEQFF. The DNA reads TGTGCCAGCAGTTTATCGGGGAGTTGGCCCTACAATGAGCAGTTCTTC. The rearranged segments are TRBV28 and TRBJ2-1, and perhaps TRBD2 as D gene, on 5 matching bases. Via the germline V gene, CDR1 is MDHEN and CDR2 SYDVKM. Counted from cysteine to phenylalanine, this CDR3 has 16 amino acids. Only CDR3 DNA remains: 48 bases, in frame from the first base. V sheds 1 base and J sheds 2 bases, leaving 12 bases between their ends.